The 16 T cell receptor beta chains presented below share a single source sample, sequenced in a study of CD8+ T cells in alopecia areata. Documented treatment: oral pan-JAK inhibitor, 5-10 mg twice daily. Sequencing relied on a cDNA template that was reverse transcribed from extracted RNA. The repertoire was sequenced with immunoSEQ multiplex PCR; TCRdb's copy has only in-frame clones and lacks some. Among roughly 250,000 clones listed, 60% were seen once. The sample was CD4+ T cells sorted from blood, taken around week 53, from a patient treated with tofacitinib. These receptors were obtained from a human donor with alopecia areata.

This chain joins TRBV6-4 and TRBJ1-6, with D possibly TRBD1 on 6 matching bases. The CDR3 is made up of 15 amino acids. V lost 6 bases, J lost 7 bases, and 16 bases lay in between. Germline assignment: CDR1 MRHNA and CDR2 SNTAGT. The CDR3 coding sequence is TGTGCCAGCAGCTCAGAACAGGGAGGAAATTCACCCCTCCACTTT. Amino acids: CASSSEQGGNSPLHF.

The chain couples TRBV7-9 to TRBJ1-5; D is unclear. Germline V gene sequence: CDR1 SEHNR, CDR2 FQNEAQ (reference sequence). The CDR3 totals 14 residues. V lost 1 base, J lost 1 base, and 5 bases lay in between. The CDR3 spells CASSLGESNQPQHF. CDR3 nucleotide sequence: TGTGCCAGCAGCTTAGGAGAGAGCAATCAGCCCCAGCATTTT.

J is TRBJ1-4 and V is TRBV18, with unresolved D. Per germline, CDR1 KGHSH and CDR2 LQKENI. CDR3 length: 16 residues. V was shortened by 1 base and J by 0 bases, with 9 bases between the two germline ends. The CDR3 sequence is CASSPQRKTTNEKLFF. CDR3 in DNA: TGTGCCAGCTCACCACAGCGGAAGACAACTAATGAAAAACTGTTTTTT.

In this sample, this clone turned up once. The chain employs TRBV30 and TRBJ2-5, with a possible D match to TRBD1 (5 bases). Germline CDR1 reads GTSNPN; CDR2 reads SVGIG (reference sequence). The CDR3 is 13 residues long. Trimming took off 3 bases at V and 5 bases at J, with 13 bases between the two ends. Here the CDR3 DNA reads TGTGCCTGGAGCAGGGTGAACTGGGAGACCCAGTACTTC. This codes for CAWSRVNWETQYF.

The CDR3 DNA sequence: TGCGCCAGCAGCGATCAGGGGGCCCTATTTGGAGAGACCCAGTACTTC. Protein sequence: CASSDQGALFGETQYF. The chain couples TRBV5-1 to TRBJ2-5; 8 nucleotides agree with TRBD1. Trimming cost V 4 bases and J 4 bases; bases outside gene matches: 12. CDR1 and CDR2 (germline): SGHRS, YFSETQ. This CDR3 is built from 16 residues.

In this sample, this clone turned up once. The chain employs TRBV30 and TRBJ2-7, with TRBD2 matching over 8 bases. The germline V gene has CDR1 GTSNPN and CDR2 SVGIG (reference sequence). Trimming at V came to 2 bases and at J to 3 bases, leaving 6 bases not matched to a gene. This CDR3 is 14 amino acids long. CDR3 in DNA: TGTGCCTGGAGTAGCGGGGGACTAGTCTACGAGCAGTACTTC. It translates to CAWSSGGLVYEQYF.

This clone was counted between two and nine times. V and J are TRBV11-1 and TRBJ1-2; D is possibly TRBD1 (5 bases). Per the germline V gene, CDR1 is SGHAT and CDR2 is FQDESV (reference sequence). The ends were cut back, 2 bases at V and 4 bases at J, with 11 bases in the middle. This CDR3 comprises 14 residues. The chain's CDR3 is CASSLQGLGYGYTF. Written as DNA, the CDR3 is TGTGCCAGCAGCTTACAGGGCTTGGGCTATGGCTACACCTTC.

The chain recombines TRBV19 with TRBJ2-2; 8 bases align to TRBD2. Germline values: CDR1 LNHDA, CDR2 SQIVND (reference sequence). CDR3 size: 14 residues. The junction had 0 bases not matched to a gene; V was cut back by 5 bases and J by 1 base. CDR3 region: CASSREGNTGELFF. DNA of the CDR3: TGTGCCAGTAGTCGGGAGGGGAACACCGGGGAGCTGTTTTTT. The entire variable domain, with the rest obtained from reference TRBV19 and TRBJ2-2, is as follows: DGGITQSPKYLFRKEGQNVTLSCEQNLNHDAMYWYRQDPGQGLRLIYYSQIVNDFQKGDIAEGYSVSREKKESFPLTVTSAQKNPTAFYLCASSREGNTGELFFGEGSRLTVL.

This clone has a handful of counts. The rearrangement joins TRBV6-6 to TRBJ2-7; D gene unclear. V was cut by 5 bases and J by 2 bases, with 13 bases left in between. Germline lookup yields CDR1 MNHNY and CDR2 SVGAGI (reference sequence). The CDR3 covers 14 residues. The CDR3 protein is CASSRTENAYEQYF. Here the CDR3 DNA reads TGTGCCAGCAGTCGGACGGAAAACGCCTACGAGCAGTACTTC.

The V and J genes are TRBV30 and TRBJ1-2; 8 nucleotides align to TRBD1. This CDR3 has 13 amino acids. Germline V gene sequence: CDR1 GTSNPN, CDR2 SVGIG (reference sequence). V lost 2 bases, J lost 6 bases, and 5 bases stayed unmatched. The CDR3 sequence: CAWSRQGLHGYTF. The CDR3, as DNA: TGTGCCTGGAGTCGACAGGGGCTGCATGGCTACACCTTC.

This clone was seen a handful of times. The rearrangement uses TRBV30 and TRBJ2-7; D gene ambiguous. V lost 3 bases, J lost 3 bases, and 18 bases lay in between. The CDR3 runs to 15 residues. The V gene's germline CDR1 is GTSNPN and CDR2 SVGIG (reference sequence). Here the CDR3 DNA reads TGTGCCTGGAGGCCAGACCGTCCACCCCTCTACGAGCAGTACTTC. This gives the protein CAWRPDRPPLYEQYF. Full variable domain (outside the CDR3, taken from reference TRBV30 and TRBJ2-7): SQTIHQWPATLVQPVGSPLSLECTVEGTSNPNLYWYRQAAGRGLQLLFYSVGIGQISSEVPQNLSASRPQDRQFILSSKKLLLSDSGFYLCAWRPDRPPLYEQYFGPGTRLTVT.

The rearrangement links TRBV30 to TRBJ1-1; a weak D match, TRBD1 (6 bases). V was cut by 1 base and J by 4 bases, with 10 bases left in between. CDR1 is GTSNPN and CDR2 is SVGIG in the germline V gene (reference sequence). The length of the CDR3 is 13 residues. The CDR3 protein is CAWSEAGATEAFF. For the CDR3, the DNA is TGTGCCTGGAGTGAGGCAGGGGCCACTGAAGCTTTCTTT. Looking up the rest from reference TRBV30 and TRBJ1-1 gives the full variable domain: SQTIHQWPATLVQPVGSPLSLECTVEGTSNPNLYWYRQAAGRGLQLLFYSVGIGQISSEVPQNLSASRPQDRQFILSSKKLLLSDSGFYLCAWSEAGATEAFFGQGTRLTVV.

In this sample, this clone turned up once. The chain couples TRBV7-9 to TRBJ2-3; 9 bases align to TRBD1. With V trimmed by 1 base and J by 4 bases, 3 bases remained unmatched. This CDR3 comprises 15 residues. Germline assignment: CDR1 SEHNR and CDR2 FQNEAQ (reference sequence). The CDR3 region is CASSLGRQGADTQYF. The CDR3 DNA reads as TGTGCCAGCAGCTTAGGCAGACAGGGGGCAGATACGCAGTATTTT.

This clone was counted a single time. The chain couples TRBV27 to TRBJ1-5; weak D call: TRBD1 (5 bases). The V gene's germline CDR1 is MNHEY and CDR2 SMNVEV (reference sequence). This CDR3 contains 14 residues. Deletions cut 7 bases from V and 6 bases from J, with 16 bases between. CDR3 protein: CASKPQGGSQPQHF. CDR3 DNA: TGTGCCAGCAAACCCCAGGGTGGGAGTCAGCCCCAGCATTTT.

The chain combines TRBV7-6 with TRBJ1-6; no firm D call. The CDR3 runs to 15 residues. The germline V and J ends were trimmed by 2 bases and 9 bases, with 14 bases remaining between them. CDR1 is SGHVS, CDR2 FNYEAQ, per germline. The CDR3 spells CASSLNGGSSSPLHF. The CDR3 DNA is TGTGCCAGCAGCTTAAACGGTGGCTCGAGTTCACCCCTCCACTTT.

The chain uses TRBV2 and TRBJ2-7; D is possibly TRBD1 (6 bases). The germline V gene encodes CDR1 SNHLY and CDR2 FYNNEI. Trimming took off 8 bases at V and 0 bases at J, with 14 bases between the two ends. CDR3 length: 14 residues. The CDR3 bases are TGTGCCAGCCTAAGACAGGAAAGCTCCTACGAGCAGTACTTC. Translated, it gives CASLRQESSYEQYF. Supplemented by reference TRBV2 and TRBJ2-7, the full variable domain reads EPEVTQTPSHQVTQMGQEVILRCVPISNHLYFYWYRQILGQKVEFLVSFYNNEISEKSEIFDDQFSVERPDGSNFTLKIRSTKLEDSAMYFCASLRQESSYEQYFGPGTRLTVT.